This entry describes one TCR beta chain. Its antigen target is currently unknown. The input lacks base qualities; no much larger clone sits a single base away. The CDR3 runs 15 amino acids, cysteine and phenylalanine included. Here the CDR3 DNA is all that survives: 45 bases in frame from base 1. Clipping removes 5 bases from V and 2 bases from J, with 4 as the unmatched junction base count. As encoded in the germline V gene, CDR1 is SGHTA while CDR2 is FQGNSA. The data were taken from a study of radiation and T cells in renal cell carcinoma (dated by TCRdb to the early 2020s). Regarding the complete study: In total, roughly 53 samples underwent TCR beta sequencing: approximately 25 tumors plus 27 peripheral blood samples. The final blood draw was performed at 4 weeks after radiation, at the same time as nephrectomy. A total of 4 million to 5 million unique CDR3 nucleotide sequences, encoding roughly 2.7 million unique CDR3 amino acid sequences, were found across all 50 or so samples.

The time point label here, explained by the study, means: blood 4 weeks post-SBRT, at nephrectomy. What this sample's treatment or condition label stands for: 15 Gy SBRT to primary tumor, nephrectomy 4 weeks later. Samples came from a clinical trial, in which primary renal cell carcinomas received 15 Gy stereotactic body radiation therapy followed by nephrectomy 4 weeks later. To follow tumor-enriched clonotypes, serial peripheral blood was collected from radiation-treated patients at baseline and at 2 weeks and 4 weeks after SBRT. Every patient had renal cell carcinoma of clear cell pathology. Genomic DNA for TCR sequencing was prepared using the QIAamp DNA Blood Mini Kit (Qiagen). Samples were included in the analyses only if all quality control checks were passed. The paper's findings and limits, for the study overall: Changes in the blood repertoire were not tracked past 4 weeks after treatment. Effects of radiation dose or scheduling on the TCR repertoire could not be addressed with the single-armed trial design. Because no pretreatment tumor biopsies were available, whether clonotypes were present in the tumor at baseline could not be determined. Top tumor clonotypes rose in blood from baseline to 2 weeks post-radiation, then contracted by 4 weeks, suggesting transient expansion of tumor-resident clones.

TCR beta libraries were generated from genomic DNA with the immunoSEQ kit, following the manufacturer's recommendations. To prepare libraries, a first multiplex PCR with proprietary primers was run, followed by a second PCR that added unique barcodes, and a bead cleanup was done after each round. Each sample batch included a kit-provided positive control reaction and a negative control reaction. The final libraries were assessed on an Agilent 4200 TapeStation D1000 ScreenTape, pooled by volume, and quantified by qPCR. An Illumina NextSeq500 fitted with a MidOutput 150-cycle cartridge performed the sequencing, running 156 Read1 cycles and 15 Index1 cycles with the kit's custom primers. The pooled library was loaded at 1.0 pM with an approximately 21% PhiX control spike-in. For the original study's pipeline: Vendor-processed data were analyzed in R, and a clonotype was defined as all T cells sharing the same CDR3 nucleotide sequence. For clone abundance analyses, frequencies were normalized to the 10,000 most abundant clones in each sample. Before analysis, public T cell clones were removed, and these numbered fewer than six per sample on average. An abundance difference of at least 32-fold between compartments was the criterion for calling clonotypes tumor-enriched or baseline blood-enriched. Clonotypes expanded or contracted between blood time points were identified with a beta-binomial differential abundance model. Tumor-blood repertoire similarity was measured with the Baroni-Urbani and Buser coefficient, and group comparisons used two-tailed Wilcoxon tests in R. In TCRdb, the immuneACCESS table is reduced to in-frame sequences with V and J assigned. These tables do not hold every clone; where another copy was compared, an unresolved V gene accounts for under half, and the others remain unexplained. V, J and clone size are taken as reported in that table, and D and trimming were inferred from the DNA itself. This sample has some 80,000 clones in its table, and approximately 87% of those were observed once. The ten largest account for about 2.4% of the sample.

The specimen was blood, collected from a patient whose treatment included radiotherapy and nephrectomy. The chain was built from TRBV7-2 and TRBJ1-2; 11 junctional bases match TRBD1. The origin of this receptor is a woman aged 55-69 years with renal cell carcinoma. The bases are TGTGCCAGCAGCCGACGGACAGGGGGCAACTATGGCTACACCTTC. Its amino acids are CASSRRTGGNYGYTF.